The present T cell receptor beta chain was sequenced within a study of blood T cell repertoires in COVID-19. The assay was immunoSEQ multiplex PCR, and TCRdb's table has in-frame clones only and misses some. The data show 250,000 or so clones, approximately 86% seen once. Trimming pared 3 bases from V and 3 bases from J, leaving 2 bases between. Germline CDR1 reads DFQATT; CDR2 reads SNEGSKA (reference sequence). The CDR3 spans 10 residues. The chain combines TRBV20-1 with TRBJ2-5; D not resolved. The sequence was collected from a woman aged 55-75 years with COVID-19, enrolled during active disease. Sequencing was carried out using peripheral blood. CDR3 sequence (DNA): TGCAGTGCTAGCGAAGAGACCCAGTACTTC. It encodes CSASEETQYF.